Included here is one TCR beta chain sequence, with context. It lacks a known antigen. Nothing much larger sits one base from this clone, and base qualities are not available. This sample was taken from a study of cytomegalovirus exposure and HLA in healthy donors (dated by TCRdb to about 2017). Broadly, across the study: In an earlier analysis of roughly 500 of the donors, 250 to 350 Gb of sequence data and 90 million to 120 million unique TCR beta sequences from some 170 million T cells were reported. Approximately 310 gigabases of sequencing data and around 87 million unique TCR sequences were included in an early release covering over 600 HLA-typed donors. Of the 300 to 400 genotyped donors, roughly 80% fell in the genetic ancestry cluster associated with self-reported Caucasian donors. The aim of the study was to test whether cataloging public T cell receptors could identify signatures of past pathogen exposure. Using immunosequencing, the study profiled T cell repertoires from fewer than 850 subjects and related those repertoires to cytomegalovirus serostatus. A separate validation cohort of about 110 different subjects was used in addition to the approximately 610-subject first cohort. High-throughput TCR immunosequencing, statistical association of individual TCRs with disease status, and machine learning were combined to predict cytomegalovirus infection status. In a later analysis, previously published TCR beta repertoires from more than 500 donors were re-analyzed and high-resolution HLA genotyping was added so that TCR occurrence patterns could be studied. Rather than drawing on any new phenotypic data, the later analysis identified candidate immune exposures from TCR beta sequences and the way those sequences occurred across donors. An earlier analysis of approximately 500 of the donors applied high-throughput TCR beta sequencing to assess whether each TCR beta V gene segment acted as functional or pseudogenic. Donor age, sex, ethnicity and CMV serostatus were compiled together with the repertoire data. In a later genetic analysis, genome-wide SNP genotypes for about 65% of the 666 donors were used, and that subset was treated as a discovery cohort. Every repertoire in the discovery cohort had been generated on one and the same sequencing platform. HLA typing covered class I and class II loci at four-digit resolution. Typing coverage varied by locus: about 629-640 donors for A, B, C, DRB1 and DQB1; roughly 560 for DQA1; around 610 for DPA1; around 490 for DPB1. Because of strong linkage in the cohort, roughly five DR-DQ haplotypes were treated as single units for association and clustering. Among about 400 genotyped donors of the cohort, an average of around 240,000 unique TCR beta nucleotide sequences was sequenced per donor, of which about 19% were non-productive.

Library method: the immunoSEQ multiplex PCR assay. For the multiplex PCR, a mixture combining 60 forward primers for TCR Vbeta segments and 13 reverse primers for TCR Jbeta segments was used. A multiplex PCR assay on genomic DNA amplified the CDR3 region of rearranged TCR beta genes. Amplified TCR beta libraries were sequenced as 87-base-pair reads on the Illumina HiSeq System. The paper's processing steps were these. In a later analysis, 77 million or so unique TCR beta chains were counted across the roughly 610 repertoires, and approximately 11 million of these chains were shared by at least two donors. Raw reads were error-corrected and collapsed into unique sequences with a nearest-neighbor algorithm that merged closely related sequences to remove PCR and sequencing errors. CDR3 sequences were aligned to IMGT reference sequences to assign V, D and J gene segments. For a sequence to be retained, a match of at least six nucleotides to both a V gene segment and a J gene segment was required. A rearrangement was called productive if the CDR3 had no stop codons and remained in frame with V and J, and every other rearrangement was called non-productive. CDR3 was defined according to IMGT convention as the region running from the second conserved V-encoded cysteine to the conserved J-encoded phenylalanine. In an earlier analysis of more than 550 of the donors, sequences lacking an unambiguous match to a single V gene segment were excluded. An earlier analysis of 500 to 700 of the donors classified V segments as functional when productive rearrangements were above 56.7% and as segregating when the standard deviation between donors was above 5%. A statistical classification framework was built for diagnosing cytomegalovirus status from the catalog of TCR beta chain sequences. V and J gene assignment, in a later analysis, came from comparing TCR nucleotide sequences with IMGT/GENE-DB human TR gene sequences. A later analysis assigned CDR3 sequences and most-parsimonious VDJ recombination scenarios with the TCRdist pipeline. In a later analysis, each TCR beta chain was defined by its CDR3 amino acid sequence together with its V-gene family, and reads lacking a unique V-gene family were excluded. To address suspected cross-contamination and a sequencing artifact, a later analysis removed over 500 highly shared, low-generation-probability nucleotide sequences. A later analysis calculated a clonal expansion index for each public chain from normalized within-repertoire ranks of inferred template counts. A later analysis computed generation probabilities with a VDJ recombination model fitted to out-of-frame rearrangements, and checked the results against IGoR. In a later analysis, TCR-TCR, TCR-HLA and TCR-CMV co-occurrence was scored with hypergeometric tests, and a repertoire-size bias correction was applied to TCR pairs. To estimate false discovery rates, a later analysis permuted the HLA or CMV assignments 20 times. In a later analysis, co-occurring TCRs were grouped using DBSCAN, and TCRdist sequence similarity was added for clustering within HLA-allele-positive subsets. Repertoires with fewer than 30,000 or more than 120,000 public chains were left out of co-occurrence clustering, as were five repertoires with anomalous nucleotide sharing. TCRdb's version of the immuneACCESS table is confined to in-frame rearrangements and falls short of the full clone set. An unresolved V gene accounts for under half of the shortfall where checked; the remainder is of unknown origin. The V and J calls and clone size were taken over from that table, and D and trimming were inferred from the DNA. The sample includes some 120,000 clones, with about three quarters observed a single time. Just over 1% of the sample rests with the top ten.

The cohort consisted of hundreds of healthy bone marrow donors. Cohort members were all nominally healthy when sampled, although unrecorded immune exposures were likely present. Of the 690 or so cohort members, 250 to 300 had positive CMV serostatus and roughly 330 had negative CMV serostatus, and CMV serostatus was not recorded for the donor. Every donor gave a peripheral blood sample, and the peripheral blood mononuclear cells from that sample were used for TCR beta sequencing. The Qiagen DNeasy Blood Extraction Kit was used to extract genomic DNA from the blood cell samples. What the authors observed across the whole study: In a later analysis, 15,000 to 20,000 TCR beta sequences were associated with specific HLA alleles at a false discovery rate of 0.05. In a later analysis, most CMV-associated TCR beta chains were found to appear HLA-restricted, with HLA associations seemingly driven largely by CMV exposure. HLA typing was unavailable for some donors at each locus, so association tests used only the typed subset. A later analysis reported that several top co-occurrence clusters appeared linked to parvovirus B19, influenza, CMV and Epstein-Barr virus. The authors suggested that the approach could potentially be extended to other disease states and immunological phenotypes. Linkage disequilibrium might explain the correlated functional status among segregating V segments, but an unknown experimental factor could not be excluded. An association between a missense DCLRE1C variant and V-gene and J-gene trimming of TCR beta chains was found in a later genetic analysis and replicated in an independent cohort. A further reported finding was that TCR beta sequences accurately predicted the HLA-A and HLA-B alleles for most subjects in the first cohort. A cluster of highly shared sequence variants was judged likely to be a technical artifact of the sequencing pipeline. Because counts were too low, 15 to 20 rarely observed V segments, including chromosome 9 orphons, were excluded from the earlier analysis of several hundred of the donors. The presence/absence analyses assumed that sequencing depth was roughly uniform across donors, and that assumption may not be true. In both the original and validation cohorts, the classifier was reported to diagnose cytomegalovirus status with high specificity and sensitivity. A total of fewer than 200 TCR beta chains were listed by the study as associated with cytomegalovirus. According to a later analysis, TCR association rates differed among HLA loci, with DRB1 alleles showing the most associated TCRs and HLA-C alleles showing the fewest. While some public TCRs were present in many individuals, most TCR sequences turned up only very rarely across donors. Assigning TCR associations to individual alleles was difficult when HLA alleles, especially DR and DQ, strongly co-occurred. A later genetic analysis reported fewer N-insertions in productive TCRs among donors in an Asian-associated ancestry cluster than the approximately 700-donor mean. Immune exposure information for the cohort was limited to CMV serostatus. In a later analysis, HLA-associated TCR beta chains showed more clonal expansion and lower generation probabilities than non-associated chains that were equally common. In an earlier analysis of 587 of the donors, most TCR beta V segments appeared in productive rearrangements about 90% or about 30% of the time, broadly matching IMGT annotations. A few of the identified cytomegalovirus-associated TCR beta chains were confirmed in vitro to be specific for cytomegalovirus antigens. Only TCR beta chains were sequenced in this cohort, and the absence of alpha or paired-chain data limited detectable features.

The sequenced sample was PBMCs. The sequence was collected from a human donor in good health.

Here is the DNA: TGTGCCAGCAGTTTGCGGTATCCCTATAATTCACCCCTCCACTTT. Its coded protein is CASSLRYPYNSPLHF. The rearranged chain carries TRBV27 and TRBJ1-6; the D gene is not confidently resolved. The CDR3 holds 15 amino acids from the cysteine to the phenylalanine. The sequence is cut down to CDR3 DNA, 45 bases in frame from base 1. At the junction V is shortened by 3 bases and J by 2 bases, with 8 bases in between. The germline V gene encodes CDR1 MNHEY and CDR2 SMNVEV (reference sequence).